This T cell receptor (beta chain) was sequenced during a study of blood T cell repertoires in COVID-19. Study-level information: Samples of COVID-19 (acute and convalescent) were obtained from the United States, Italy and Spain. From T cells, B-cell-depleted T cells, or PBMCs came the material, which was cDNA or gDNA.

From germline, CDR1 is LGHDT and CDR2 YNNKEL (reference sequence). With V trimmed by 8 bases and J by 5 bases, 5 bases remained unmatched. This CDR3 comprises 13 residues. Original handling: Reference gene primer amplification gave estimated nucleated cell counts. Produced via immunoSEQ multiplex PCR; TCRdb's table is partial and in-frame only. V, J and clone size are taken as reported in that table, and D and trimming were inferred from the DNA itself. Here the sample spans roughly 270,000 clones, 70% to 90% being singletons. This TCR came from a young man with active or convalescent COVID-19. The chain is built from TRBV3-1 (or the pseudogene TRBV3-2) and TRBJ1-1; TRBD1 matches 10 bases. Sequencing input: peripheral blood. CDR3 amino acids: CASGQGGRTEAFF. CDR3 sequence (DNA): TGTGCCAGCGGACAGGGGGGAAGGACTGAAGCTTTCTTT.